The clone carrying this T cell receptor (beta chain) came up a few times. Its matching antigen is unknown. This sample is part of a study of somatic mutations in cytotoxic T cells in rheumatoid arthritis. Clones were read by immunoSEQ multiplex PCR, and TCRdb kept only the in-frame ones, dropping some. The sample contains under 15,000 clones, roughly 70% of which appear only once. Germline trimming cut 6 bases from V and 4 bases from J; bases unmatched to any gene: 10. This CDR3 has 16 amino acids. Per germline, CDR1 WSHSY and CDR2 SAAADI. Whole-study results and caveats: CD8+ T-cell clonality showed no significant difference between rheumatoid arthritis patients and age-matched healthy controls. Rheumatoid arthritis patients showed slight TRBV07 underrepresentation, and this was not adjusted for multiple comparisons.

Controls that were healthy consisted of blood donors whose median age was approximately 60 years (range about 20-80), with about 54% female. Positive magnetic bead selection, which isolated the CD4+ and CD8+ cells, was followed by a flow cytometry check of purity. The clonotype was recovered from a man in his 70s in good health. The source material was CD8+ T cells sorted from blood. The V and J genes are TRBV10-2 and TRBJ2-7; 12 bases match TRBD1. The CDR3 protein is CASRNVPGQGAYEQYF. In nucleotides, the CDR3 is TGCGCCAGCAGGAACGTACCGGGACAGGGGGCTTACGAGCAGTACTTC.